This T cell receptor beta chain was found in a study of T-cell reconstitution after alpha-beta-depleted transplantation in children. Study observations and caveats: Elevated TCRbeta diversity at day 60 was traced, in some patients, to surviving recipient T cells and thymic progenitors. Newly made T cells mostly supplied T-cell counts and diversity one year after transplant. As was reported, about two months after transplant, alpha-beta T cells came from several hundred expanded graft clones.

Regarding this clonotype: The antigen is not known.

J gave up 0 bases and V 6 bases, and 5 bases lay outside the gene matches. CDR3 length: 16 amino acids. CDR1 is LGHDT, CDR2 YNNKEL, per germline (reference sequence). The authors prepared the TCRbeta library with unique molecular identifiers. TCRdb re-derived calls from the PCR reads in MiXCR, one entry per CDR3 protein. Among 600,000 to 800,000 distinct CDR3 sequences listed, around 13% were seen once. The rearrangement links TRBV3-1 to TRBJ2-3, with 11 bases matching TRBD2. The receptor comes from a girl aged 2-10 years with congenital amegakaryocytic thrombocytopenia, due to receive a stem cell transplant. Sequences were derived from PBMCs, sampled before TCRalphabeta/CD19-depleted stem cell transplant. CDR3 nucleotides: TGTGCCAGCAGACACTTAGCGGGAGGGAGCACAGATACGCAGTATTTT. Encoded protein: CASRHLAGGSTDTQYF.